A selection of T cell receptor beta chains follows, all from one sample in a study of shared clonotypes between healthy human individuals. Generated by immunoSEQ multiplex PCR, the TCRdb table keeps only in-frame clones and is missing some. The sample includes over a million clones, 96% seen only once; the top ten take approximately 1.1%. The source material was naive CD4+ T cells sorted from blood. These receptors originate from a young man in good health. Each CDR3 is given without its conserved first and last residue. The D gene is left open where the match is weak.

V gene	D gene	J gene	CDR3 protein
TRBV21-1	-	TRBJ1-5	ASSKGQGKMQPQH
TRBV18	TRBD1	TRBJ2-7	ASSPFGTGTSYEQY
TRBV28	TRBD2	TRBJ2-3	ASSYIVLPTSGSRDTQY
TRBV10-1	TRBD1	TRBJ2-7	ASSRGQVYEQY
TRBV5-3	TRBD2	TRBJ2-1	ARSLKGLAVYNEQF
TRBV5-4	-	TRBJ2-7	ASSQSPVGGAYEQY
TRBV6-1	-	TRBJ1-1	ASSILGVGTEAF
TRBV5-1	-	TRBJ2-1	ASSPSPGRNEQF
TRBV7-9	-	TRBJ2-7	ASSQTIYEYEQY
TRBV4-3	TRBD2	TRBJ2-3	ASSQDGTSGSSQY
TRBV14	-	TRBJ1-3	ASSQARFSGNTIY
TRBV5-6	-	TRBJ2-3	ASSFDTDTQY
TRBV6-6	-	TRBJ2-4	ASSQTPTYIQY
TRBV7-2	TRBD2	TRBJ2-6	ASSLSGAGANVLT